Below are 18 T cell receptor beta chains sequenced from a single sample in a study of control samples from healthy donors and cancer patients. Here immunoSEQ multiplex PCR was the method, and the copy in TCRdb shows in-frame clones only, minus some. The sample holds 350,000 to 450,000 clones, 90% seen once. Sequencing input: PBMCs. These receptor sequences come from a man between 40 and 49 years old with head and neck cancer.

The chain couples TRBV2 to TRBJ2-3, with D possibly TRBD1 on 5 matching bases. Germline values: CDR1 SNHLY, CDR2 FYNNEI. The CDR3 is 12 residues long. Trimming left V 11 bases short and J 2 bases short, with 11 bases between. The CDR3 DNA sequence: TGTGCCGGCTCAGGGCTCACAGATACGCAGTATTTT. Its translation is CAGSGLTDTQYF.

The V call is TRBV4-3, the J call TRBJ2-5; tentatively, D is TRBD2 (5 bases). In germline, CDR1 is LGHNA, CDR2 YSLEER. V lost 5 bases and J 4 bases, leaving 11 bases between the germline ends. The CDR3 runs to 13 residues. CDR3 region: CASSKLVRETQYF. The CDR3 DNA reads TGCGCCAGCAGCAAACTAGTGAGAGAGACCCAGTACTTC.

This sequence joins TRBV4-1 and TRBJ2-1; 12 bases fit TRBD1. The CDR3 covers 19 residues. J gave up 5 bases and V 1 base, and 12 bases lay outside the gene matches. Germline CDR1 reads MGHRA; CDR2 reads YSYEKL. DNA for the CDR3: TGCGCCAGCAGCCAAGCACCGGGACAGGGGGCTTTTAATAACAATGAGCAGTTCTTC. Translating gives CASSQAPGQGAFNNNEQFF.

The chain combines TRBV5-1 with TRBJ2-7; maybe TRBD1 (5 bases). Looked up from germline, CDR1 is SGHRS and CDR2 is YFSETQ. Trimming cost V 2 bases and J 0 bases, with 6 bases left between them. The length of the CDR3 is 13 residues. CDR3 region: CASSFDSSYEQYF. In DNA form, the CDR3 reads TGCGCCAGCAGCTTCGACAGCTCCTACGAGCAGTACTTC.

The CDR3 nucleotides read TGCGCCAGCAGCTTGGGAGACAGACCTGAAGCTTTCTTT. Encoded protein: CASSLGDRPEAFF. This sequence joins TRBV5-1 and TRBJ1-1; the D gene is possibly TRBD1 (5 bases). The CDR3 spans 13 residues. The V end was cut by 0 bases, the J end by 6 bases, with 9 bases between. In germline, CDR1 is SGHRS, CDR2 YFSETQ. Looking up the rest from reference TRBV5-1 and TRBJ1-1 gives the full variable domain: KAGVTQTPRYLIKTRGQQVTLSCSPISGHRSVSWYQQTPGQGLQFLFEYFSETQRNKGNFPGRFSGRQFSNSRSEMNVSTLELGDSALYLCASSLGDRPEAFFGQGTRLTVV.

The chain has TRBV18 and TRBJ1-3; tentative D call: TRBD1 (6 bases). Trimming shortened V by 3 bases and J by 3 bases, and 12 bases separated the two germline ends. CDR3 length: 15 amino acids. Germline V lookup: CDR1 KGHSH, CDR2 LQKENI. The CDR3 here is CASSPPQGDGNTIYF. The CDR3 coding sequence is TGTGCCAGCTCACCCCCACAGGGTGATGGAAACACCATATATTTT.

The chain has TRBV7-9 and TRBJ1-2; D possibly corresponds to TRBD1 (6 bases). CDR1 is SEHNR, CDR2 FQNEAQ, per germline (reference sequence). The CDR3 contains 16 residues. V dropped 3 bases and J dropped 2 bases, with 16 bases sitting between them. CDR3 DNA: TGTGCCAGCAGCTTCTTACCGAACAGGGAAAACTATGGCTACACCTTC. This sequence encodes CASSFLPNRENYGYTF.

In this sample, this clone turned up a few times. V gene TRBV18 combines with J gene TRBJ2-5, with 7 bases lining up with TRBD1. Germline CDR1 is KGHSH and CDR2 is LQKENI. With 5 bases clipped from V and 5 bases from J, the junction kept 11 bases outside the gene matches. This CDR3 spans 15 amino acids. The CDR3 DNA reads TGTGCCAGCTCAGAGAGACAGGGTATGACGGAGACCCAGTACTTC. Protein sequence: CASSERQGMTETQYF. Full variable domain (outside the CDR3, taken from reference TRBV18 and TRBJ2-5): NAGVMQNPRHLVRRRGQEARLRCSPMKGHSHVYWYRQLPEEGLKFMVYLQKENIIDESGMPKERFSAEFPKEGPSILRIQQVVRGDSAAYFCASSERQGMTETQYFGPGTRLLVL.

This chain links TRBV5-1 with TRBJ2-1, with TRBD2 matching over 11 bases. CDR1 is SGHRS and CDR2 is YFSETQ in the germline V gene. The CDR3 has 17 amino acids. The V segment lost 4 bases and the J segment 3 bases; nucleotides outside the gene matches: 9. CDR3 sequence reads: CASSLTGTSGLYNEQFF. The CDR3 coding sequence is TGCGCCAGCAGCCTCACGGGGACTAGCGGCCTCTACAATGAGCAGTTCTTC.

Only one count was recorded for this clone. The J gene is TRBJ2-1, the V gene TRBV9; 13 bases are shared with TRBD2. Germline assignment: CDR1 SGDLS and CDR2 YYNGEE. Trimming at V came to 3 bases and at J to 4 bases, leaving 13 bases not matched to a gene. The CDR3 runs to 19 residues. The CDR3, as DNA: TGTGCCAGCAGCGGGTCACCGAGGGGGGGACTAGCGGGATACAATGAGCAGTTCTTC. Translating it yields CASSGSPRGGLAGYNEQFF. The full variable domain, its missing parts supplied by reference TRBV9 and TRBJ2-1, is DSGVTQTPKHLITATGQRVTLRCSPRSGDLSVYWYQQSLDQGLQFLIQYYNGEERAKGNILERFSAQQFPDLHSELNLSSLELGDSALYFCASSGSPRGGLAGYNEQFFGPGTRLTVL.

The chain combines TRBV5-4 with TRBJ2-3; D remains unclear. CDR3 length: 12 amino acids. CDR1 is SGHNT and CDR2 is YYREEE in the germline V gene (reference sequence). The V gene lost 3 bases and the J gene lost 6 bases, with 8 bases spanning the gap. CDR3 in amino acids: CASSSLQDTQYF. CDR3 bases: TGTGCCAGCAGCTCGCTCCAGGATACGCAGTATTTT.

This clone was counted only a few times. V and J are TRBV3-1 (or the pseudogene TRBV3-2) and TRBJ1-6, with no clear D. CDR3 length: 17 residues. Trimming took 1 base from V and 0 from J, leaving 10 bases between them. Germline values: CDR1 LGHDT, CDR2 YNNKEL (reference sequence). As DNA, the CDR3 is TGTGCCAGCAGCCAAGTTTTTCAGAGCTCCTATAATTCACCCCTCCACTTT. This translates into CASSQVFQSSYNSPLHF.

J is TRBJ2-7 and V is TRBV27; a possible D gene is TRBD1 (6 bases). CDR1 is MNHEY, CDR2 SMNVEV, per germline (reference sequence). With 9 bases removed from V and 1 base from J, the gap between germline ends came to 13 bases. This CDR3 region has 13 residues. Here the CDR3 DNA reads TGTGCCAGAATACCAGGGGATTCCTACGAGCAGTACTTC. Translating it yields CARIPGDSYEQYF.

The rearrangement uses TRBV9 and TRBJ2-3, with D uncertain. The CDR3 length is 18 residues. CDR1 is SGDLS, CDR2 YYNGEE, per germline. V lost 0 bases and J 2 bases, leaving 19 bases between the germline ends. The CDR3 here is CASSVGYQRERSTDTQYF. The CDR3 nucleotides are TGTGCCAGCAGCGTAGGATACCAACGCGAGCGATCCACAGATACGCAGTATTTT. Combining the CDR3 with reference TRBV9 and TRBJ2-3 gives the whole variable domain DSGVTQTPKHLITATGQRVTLRCSPRSGDLSVYWYQQSLDQGLQFLIQYYNGEERAKGNILERFSAQQFPDLHSELNLSSLELGDSALYFCASSVGYQRERSTDTQYFGPGTRLTVL.

The chain is built from TRBV7-2 and TRBJ2-5, with D possibly being TRBD1 (5 bases). Trimming pared 3 bases from V and 1 base from J, leaving 15 bases between. CDR1 is SGHTA, CDR2 FQGNSA, per germline. CDR3 length equals 16 residues. The DNA of the CDR3 is TGTGCCAGCAGCTTTCGGGCTAGGGGATTCCAAGAGACCCAGTACTTC. It translates to CASSFRARGFQETQYF.

V and J are TRBV9 and TRBJ2-3; unclear D gene. Germline CDR1 reads SGDLS; CDR2 reads YYNGEE. V was pared by 2 bases and J by 0 bases, with 10 bases between. There are 15 residues in the CDR3. In DNA form, the CDR3 reads TGTGCCAGCAGCGTTGGGTCTTCTAGCACAGATACGCAGTATTTT. Translation gives CASSVGSSSTDTQYF.

The chain carries TRBV7-2 and TRBJ1-6, with D possibly matching TRBD1 (6 bases). This CDR3 region has 14 residues. Germline CDR1 SGHTA, CDR2 FQGNSA. With 7 bases removed from V and 7 bases from J, the gap between germline ends came to 14 bases. The CDR3 protein is CASNPTGSNSPLHF. CDR3 sequence (DNA): TGTGCCAGCAACCCGACAGGATCAAATTCACCCCTCCACTTT.

The gene calls are TRBV13 and TRBJ1-1; D perhaps matches TRBD1 (5 bases). From germline, CDR1 is PRHDT and CDR2 FYEKMQ (reference sequence). CDR3 length: 15 residues. The germline V and J ends were trimmed by 7 bases and 2 bases, with 17 bases remaining between them. Written as DNA, the CDR3 is TGTGCCAGCAATCCCCGCTCGACAGTTAACACTGAAGCTTTCTTT. Its protein is CASNPRSTVNTEAFF. The full variable domain, its missing parts supplied by reference TRBV13 and TRBJ1-1, is AAGVIQSPRHLIKEKRETATLKCYPIPRHDTVYWYQQGPGQDPQFLISFYEKMQSDKGSIPDRFSAQQFSDYHSELNMSSLELGDSALYFCASNPRSTVNTEAFFGQGTRLTVV.